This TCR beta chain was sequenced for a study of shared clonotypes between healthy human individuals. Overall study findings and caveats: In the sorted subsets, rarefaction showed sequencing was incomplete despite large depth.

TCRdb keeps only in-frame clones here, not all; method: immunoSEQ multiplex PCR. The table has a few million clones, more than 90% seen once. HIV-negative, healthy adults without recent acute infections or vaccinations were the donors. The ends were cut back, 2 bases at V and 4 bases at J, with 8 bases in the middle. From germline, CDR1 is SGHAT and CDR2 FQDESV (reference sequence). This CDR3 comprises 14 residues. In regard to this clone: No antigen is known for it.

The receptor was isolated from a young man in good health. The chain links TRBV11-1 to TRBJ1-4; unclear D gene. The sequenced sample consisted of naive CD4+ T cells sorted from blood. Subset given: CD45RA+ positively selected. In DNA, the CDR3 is TGTGCCAGCAGCTTAAGAGACTTTAATGAAAAACTGTTTTTT. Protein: CASSLRDFNEKLFF.